The 15 T cell receptor beta chains in this list originate from one sample, sequenced in a study of T cell responses to AZD1222 COVID-19 vaccine. Sequencing was performed with immunoSEQ multiplex PCR; in TCRdb, only in-frame clones are kept and a portion is missing. The sample yields 200,000 to 250,000 clones, about 92% seen once. The specimen comprised peripheral blood, sampled on day 0 of MenACWY control vaccination. These receptors all come from an adult in good health.

The gene calls are TRBV11-2 and TRBJ2-1; TRBD2 might be the D (7 bases). Trimming took 5 bases from V and 15 from J, leaving 17 bases between them. Looked up from germline, CDR1 is SGHAT and CDR2 is FQNNGV. The CDR3 is made up of 12 amino acids. DNA of the CDR3: TGTGCCAGCAGCCCCCTCGGGGGGCGACGGTTCTTC. Protein product: CASSPLGGRRFF.

V is TRBV30 and J is TRBJ1-1; D unclear. This CDR3 is built from 13 residues. V lost 5 bases, J lost 0 bases, and 10 bases lay in between. Germline values: CDR1 GTSNPN, CDR2 SVGIG (reference sequence). CDR3 sequence: CAWSTALNTEAFF. DNA for the CDR3: TGTGCCTGGTCAACAGCTCTGAACACTGAAGCTTTCTTT.

This chain uses TRBV25-1 with TRBJ2-7; 8 bases match TRBD1. The CDR3 has 14 amino acids. CDR1 and CDR2 (germline): MGHDK, SYGVNS. V lost 7 bases, J lost 2 bases, and 7 bases stayed unmatched. The CDR3 region is CASKLPGGPYEQYF. The CDR3 coding sequence is TGTGCCAGCAAGCTACCAGGGGGCCCCTACGAGCAGTACTTC.

The chain couples TRBV6-6 to TRBJ2-5, with 7 nucleotides matching TRBD2. V trimming: 5 bases; J trimming: 2 bases; junction bases outside the gene matches: 5. The CDR3 covers 14 residues. Germline-derived CDR1 and CDR2 are MNHNY and SVGAGI (reference sequence). The CDR3 protein is CASSPRTSQETQYF. The DNA of the CDR3 is TGTGCCAGCAGTCCTCGGACTAGTCAAGAGACCCAGTACTTC.

The rearrangement links TRBV2 to TRBJ1-1; 7 bases align to TRBD1. Germline V CDR1 and CDR2: SNHLY, FYNNEI. CDR3 length equals 14 residues. Trimming at V came to 2 bases and at J to 5 bases, leaving 5 bases not matched to a gene. As DNA, the CDR3 is TGTGCCAGCAGTGAACAAGGGACAGTAACTGAAGCTTTCTTT. Its translation is CASSEQGTVTEAFF.

This chain links TRBV2 with TRBJ1-2, with D tentatively TRBD1 (6 bases). In germline, CDR1 is SNHLY, CDR2 FYNNEI. This CDR3 contains 17 residues. V lost 2 bases and J 2 bases, leaving 18 bases between the germline ends. CDR3 in amino acids: CASSERGFLGENYGYTF. CDR3 sequence (DNA): TGTGCCAGCAGTGAAAGGGGGTTTTTGGGAGAAAACTATGGCTACACCTTC.

As to this clone: The same CDR3 also results from other DNA sequences found in this sample. The chain uses TRBV18 and TRBJ1-5, with TRBD1 as a possible D gene (5 bases). The CDR3 extends over 13 amino acids. CDR1 is KGHSH, CDR2 LQKENI, per germline. The V gene lost 2 bases and the J gene lost 7 bases, with 9 bases spanning the gap. The CDR3 nucleotides read TGTGCCAGCTCACCAGCGGGGGAGCAGCCCCAGCATTTT. It is translated as CASSPAGEQPQHF.

The rearrangement uses TRBV10-1 and TRBJ2-1; D remains unclear. CDR1 is WNHNN and CDR2 is SYGVQD in the germline V gene (reference sequence). The length of the CDR3 is 13 residues. V shed 10 bases and J shed 0 bases, with 10 bases lying between them. This chain's CDR3 is CATQESSYNEQFF. In DNA, the CDR3 is TGCGCCACCCAAGAAAGCTCCTACAATGAGCAGTTCTTC.

The CDR3: CATSRGDGSRPEAFF. The CDR3 nucleotides are TGTGCCACCAGCAGAGGGGATGGCAGCAGACCTGAAGCTTTCTTT. The gene calls are TRBV15 and TRBJ1-1; D is ambiguous. Germline V CDR1 and CDR2: LNHNV, YYDKDF (reference sequence). The V and J ends lost 1 base and 6 bases respectively, with 15 bases between them. The CDR3 is made up of 15 amino acids. The whole variable domain, remainder taken from reference TRBV15 and TRBJ1-1, is DAMVIQNPRYQVTQFGKPVTLSCSQTLNHNVMYWYQQKSSQAPKLLFHYYDKDFNNEADTPDNFQSRRPNTSFCFLDIRSPGLGDTAMYLCATSRGDGSRPEAFFGQGTRLTVV.

The J gene is TRBJ1-1, the V gene TRBV2; D gene ambiguous. This CDR3 has 12 residues. The ends were cut back, 4 bases at V and 10 bases at J, with 13 bases in the middle. Per germline, CDR1 SNHLY and CDR2 FYNNEI. The CDR3 is CASSAPPRGAFF. As DNA, the CDR3 is TGTGCCAGCAGTGCCCCCCCCCGCGGAGCTTTCTTT.

The chain joins TRBV4-2 to TRBJ2-5; TRBD1 matches at 7 bases. Germline-derived CDR1 and CDR2 are LGHNA and YNFKEQ. V shed 1 base and J 0 bases; nucleotides not matched to a gene: 11. There are 18 residues in the CDR3. In DNA, the CDR3 is TGTGCCAGCAGCCAAGGGAAAAGGACAGGAGACCACCAAGAGACCCAGTACTTC. It specifies CASSQGKRTGDHQETQYF.

The chain uses TRBV30 and TRBJ2-3; 9 positions match TRBD2. V lost 3 bases and J lost 4; bases outside the gene matches: 2. Germline values: CDR1 GTSNPN, CDR2 SVGIG (reference sequence). CDR3 length: 13 residues. CDR3 DNA sequence: TGTGCCTGGAGATTAGCGGGGGCAGATACGCAGTATTTT. Translated, it gives CAWRLAGADTQYF. The complete variable domain, with remaining parts taken from reference TRBV30 and TRBJ2-3, reads SQTIHQWPATLVQPVGSPLSLECTVEGTSNPNLYWYRQAAGRGLQLLFYSVGIGQISSEVPQNLSASRPQDRQFILSSKKLLLSDSGFYLCAWRLAGADTQYFGPGTRLTVL.

This chain uses TRBV5-4 with TRBJ1-2; D gene ambiguous. V dropped 3 bases and J dropped 5 bases, with 5 bases sitting between them. Germline V gene data show CDR1 as SGHNT and CDR2 as YYREEE (reference sequence). This CDR3 is 11 amino acids long. The CDR3 nucleotides read TGTGCCAGCAGCTCCCTATATGGCTACACCTTC. Translation: CASSSLYGYTF.

V usage is TRBV3-1 (or the pseudogene TRBV3-2) and J usage is TRBJ1-1; no clear D. V lost 1 base and J 3 bases, leaving 9 bases between the germline ends. This CDR3 is built from 14 residues. Germline CDR1 LGHDT, CDR2 YNNKEL (reference sequence). CDR3 nucleotides: TGTGCCAGCAGCCAAGCGACCGTCGACACTGAAGCTTTCTTT. Translated, it gives CASSQATVDTEAFF.

This rearrangement joins TRBV15 to TRBJ1-6, with D perhaps matching TRBD1 (5 bases). CDR3 length: 15 amino acids. Germline-derived CDR1 and CDR2 are LNHNV and YYDKDF (reference sequence). The V and J ends lost 0 bases and 9 bases respectively, with 12 bases between them. The CDR3 nucleotides read TGTGCCACCAGCAGAGAAAACGGGAGGGGTTCACCCCTCCACTTT. It yields the protein CATSRENGRGSPLHF.